This entry is about one TCR beta chain. Sequencing was performed with immunoSEQ multiplex PCR; in TCRdb, only in-frame clones are kept and a portion is missing. The data hold approximately 260,000 clones, with approximately 82% observed a single time. This entry comes from a study of blood T cell repertoires in COVID-19. As for the study in general: Italy, Spain and the United States were the sources of the convalescent and acute COVID-19 samples. PBMCs, B-cell-depleted T cells, or T cells were the source of the cDNA or gDNA that made up the material.

CDR1 is LNHDA, CDR2 SQIVND, per germline (reference sequence). CDR3 length: 14 residues. Trimming cost V 7 bases and J 8 bases; bases outside gene matches: 9. Sequencing was done on a sample of peripheral blood. This receptor was identified in a woman of 80 years or more with active or convalescent COVID-19. The chain uses TRBV19 and TRBJ2-1; 9 bases map to TRBD2. The chain's CDR3 is CASISRSGSDEQFF. The CDR3 region has the DNA TGTGCCAGTATATCGCGTAGCGGGAGCGATGAGCAGTTCTTC.